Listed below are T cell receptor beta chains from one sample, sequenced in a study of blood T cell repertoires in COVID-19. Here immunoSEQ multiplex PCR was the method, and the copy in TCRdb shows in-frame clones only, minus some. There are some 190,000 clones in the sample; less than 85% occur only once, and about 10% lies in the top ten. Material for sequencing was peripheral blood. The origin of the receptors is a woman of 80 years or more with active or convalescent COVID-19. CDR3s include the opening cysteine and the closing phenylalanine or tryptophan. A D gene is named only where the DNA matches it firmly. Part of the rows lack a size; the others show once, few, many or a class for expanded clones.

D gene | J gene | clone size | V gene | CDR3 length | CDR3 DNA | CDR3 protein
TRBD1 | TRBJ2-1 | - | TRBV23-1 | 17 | TGCGCCAGCAGTCAATCGACGGGACAGGGCAAGTACAATGAGCAGTTCTTC | CASSQSTGQGKYNEQFF
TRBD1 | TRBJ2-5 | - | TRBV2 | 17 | TGTGCCAGCAGAGACGAAAAACTGACGGGACAGGTGGAGACCCAGTACTTC | CASRDEKLTGQVETQYF
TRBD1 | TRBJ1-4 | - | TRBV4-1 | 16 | TGCGCCAGCAGCCCCAAGGGGACAGGGGGCATTGAAAAACTGTTTTTT | CASSPKGTGGIEKLFF
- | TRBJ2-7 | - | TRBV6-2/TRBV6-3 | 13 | TGTGCCAGCAGCTGGCTAGTTTCCTACGAGCAGTACTTC | CASSWLVSYEQYF
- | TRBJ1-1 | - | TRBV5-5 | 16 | TGTGCCAGCAGAGAGGGGCGGGGGGGCGTAAACACTGAAGCTTTCTTT | CASREGRGGVNTEAFF
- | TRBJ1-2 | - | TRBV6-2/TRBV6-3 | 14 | TGTGCCAGCAGTTACCTTTCGGGGAGTGACGGCTACACCTTC | CASSYLSGSDGYTF
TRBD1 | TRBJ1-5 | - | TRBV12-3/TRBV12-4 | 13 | TGTGCCAGCAGTACCCAGGGGGATCAGCCCCAGCATTTT | CASSTQGDQPQHF
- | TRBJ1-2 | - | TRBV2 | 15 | TGTGCCAGCAGTGGGGTTCGTATAAGGGGCTATGGCTACACCTTC | CASSGVRIRGYGYTF
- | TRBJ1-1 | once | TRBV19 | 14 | TGTGCCAGTACCCCCCAGCCCTGGGGCGCTGAAGCTTTCTTT | CASTPQPWGAEAFF
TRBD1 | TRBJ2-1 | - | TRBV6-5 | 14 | TGTGCCAGCAACTACAGGGGCCTCGGCAATGAGCAGTTCTTC | CASNYRGLGNEQFF
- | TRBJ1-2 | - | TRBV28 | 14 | TGTGCCAGCCACACAGGGTTAGGGGACTATGGCTACACCTTC | CASHTGLGDYGYTF
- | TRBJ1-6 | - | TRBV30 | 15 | TGTGCCTGGAGGGTAGGGAGCTCCTATAATTCACCCCTCCACTTT | CAWRVGSSYNSPLHF
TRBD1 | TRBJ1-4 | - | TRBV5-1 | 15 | TGCGCCAGCAGCCTGGGACAGGGTAACAATGAAAAACTGTTTTTT | CASSLGQGNNEKLFF
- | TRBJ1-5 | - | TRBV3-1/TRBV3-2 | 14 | TGTGCCAGCAGCCAAAGGGGGAATTCTCAGCCCCAGCATTTT | CASSQRGNSQPQHF
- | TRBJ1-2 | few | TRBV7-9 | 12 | TGTGCCAGCCACAGGTCCAACTATGGCTACACCTTC | CASHRSNYGYTF
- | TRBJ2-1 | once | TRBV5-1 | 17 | TGCGCCAGCAGCTTGGCCAGATCCTCGTTTTCCTACAATGAGCAGTTCTTC | CASSLARSSFSYNEQFF
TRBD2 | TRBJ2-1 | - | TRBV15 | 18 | TGTGCCACCAGCAGAGGGGGGGCTAGCGGGATGAGGGTGAATGAGCAGTTCTTC | CATSRGGASGMRVNEQFF
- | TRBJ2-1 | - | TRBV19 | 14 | TGTGCCAGTAGTCCCCAGGGCCTCTACAATGAGCAGTTCTTC | CASSPQGLYNEQFF
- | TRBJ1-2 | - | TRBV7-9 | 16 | TGTGCCAGCAGCTTAGCGCCCGACTTTATTAACTATGGCTACACCTTC | CASSLAPDFINYGYTF
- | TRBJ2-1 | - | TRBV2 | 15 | TGTGCCAGCAGTACAAGCGGTAGTGGGTACAATGAGCAGTTCTTC | CASSTSGSGYNEQFF
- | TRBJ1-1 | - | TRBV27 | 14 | TGTGCCAGCAGTCCCCTCGGGTGGTACACTGAAGCTTTCTTT | CASSPLGWYTEAFF
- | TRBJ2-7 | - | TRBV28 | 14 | TGTGCCAGCAGTACAGGTTTCGCCGCCTACGAGCAGTACTTC | CASSTGFAAYEQYF
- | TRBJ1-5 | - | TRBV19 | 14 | TGTGCCAGTAGTAGAGGGAAGAGCAATCAGCCCCAGCATTTT | CASSRGKSNQPQHF
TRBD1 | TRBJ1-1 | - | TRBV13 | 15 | TGTGCCAGCAACCAGGGGGGCACAGGGATTACTGAAGCTTTCTTT | CASNQGGTGITEAFF
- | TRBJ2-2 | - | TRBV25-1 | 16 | TGTGCCAGCAAACGAACGGACAGCGCGAACACCGGGGAGCTGTTTTTT | CASKRTDSANTGELFF
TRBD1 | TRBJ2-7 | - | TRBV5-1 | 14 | TGCGCCAGCAGCGCTGGACAGGGTAGCACCGAGCAGTACTTC | CASSAGQGSTEQYF
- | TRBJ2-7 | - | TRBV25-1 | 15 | TGTGCCAGCAGTCCCCGACGCGGGGCGGCCTACGAGCAGTACTTC | CASSPRRGAAYEQYF
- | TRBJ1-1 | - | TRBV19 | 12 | TGTGCCAGTAACAAACGGAACACTGAAGCTTTCTTT | CASNKRNTEAFF
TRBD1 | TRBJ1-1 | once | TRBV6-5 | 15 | TGTGCCAGCAGAATCACCGGGACAGGGATCACTGAAGCTTTCTTT | CASRITGTGITEAFF
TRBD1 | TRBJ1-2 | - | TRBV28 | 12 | TGTGCCACCGGGGACAGGGGATATGGCTACACCTTC | CATGDRGYGYTF
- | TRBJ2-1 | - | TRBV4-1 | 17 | TGCGCCAGCAGCCAAGAGAGGCGAGCGGGTATCTACAATGAGCAGTTCTTC | CASSQERRAGIYNEQFF